The rows below give T cell receptor beta chains drawn from one sample of a study of blood T cell repertoires in COVID-19. Sequenced by immunoSEQ multiplex PCR; TCRdb stores in-frame clones only, minus some. Seen here are some 180,000 clones, approximately 87% observed once, and the top ten hold about a fifth. The sequencing sample was made of peripheral blood. The receptors come from a man between 70 and 80 years old with active or convalescent COVID-19. CDR3s include the opening cysteine and the closing phenylalanine or tryptophan. The D gene is left open where the match is weak. A row's size may be missing; if present it is once, few, many or a size class.

v_gene: TRBV6-5; abundance: few; d_gene: -; j_gene: TRBJ1-5; CDR3nt: TGTGCCAGCAGTTACGCCCGAGGAGGAGGTCAGCCCCAGCATTTT; CDR3aa: CASSYARGGGQPQHF
v_gene: TRBV10-3; abundance: -; d_gene: TRBD2; j_gene: TRBJ2-1; CDR3nt: TGTGCCATTCTTAAAGCGGGAACCAATGAGCAGTTCTTC; CDR3aa: CAILKAGTNEQFF
v_gene: TRBV27; abundance: few; d_gene: -; j_gene: TRBJ2-4; CDR3nt: TGTGCCAGCAGTTCCCAGGCCACCCAGGGGTCGGCCAAAAACATTCAGTACTTC; CDR3aa: CASSSQATQGSAKNIQYF
v_gene: TRBV18; abundance: -; d_gene: -; j_gene: TRBJ2-7; CDR3nt: TGTGCCAGCTCACCCCCGCCGGTCTACTACGAGCAGTACTTC; CDR3aa: CASSPPPVYYEQYF
v_gene: TRBV19; abundance: once; d_gene: TRBD2; j_gene: TRBJ2-5; CDR3nt: TGTGCCAGTAGTCCCCTCCCGGGGCAGCGGGGGGGCCCGGAGACCCAGTACTTC; CDR3aa: CASSPLPGQRGGPETQYF
v_gene: TRBV6-2/TRBV6-3; abundance: -; d_gene: TRBD2; j_gene: TRBJ2-5; CDR3nt: TGTGCCAGCAGCCAGGGACTAGCGGGGAGAGAGACCCAGTACTTC; CDR3aa: CASSQGLAGRETQYF
v_gene: TRBV28; abundance: -; d_gene: -; j_gene: TRBJ1-1; CDR3nt: TGTGCCAGCAGTTCCGGACAGTGGGGCACTGAAGCTTTCTTT; CDR3aa: CASSSGQWGTEAFF
v_gene: TRBV4-2; abundance: -; d_gene: -; j_gene: TRBJ2-3; CDR3nt: TGTGCCAGCAGCCAAGAGCTCCCACCGGGCACAGATACGCAGTATTTT; CDR3aa: CASSQELPPGTDTQYF
v_gene: TRBV5-1; abundance: -; d_gene: -; j_gene: TRBJ1-1; CDR3nt: TGCGCCAGCAGTGAAAGAGGCAGCATGAACACTGAAGCTTTCTTT; CDR3aa: CASSERGSMNTEAFF
v_gene: TRBV28; abundance: -; d_gene: TRBD2; j_gene: TRBJ2-2; CDR3nt: TGTGCCAGCGCGTTCACCGGCGGGAGGGCCGCCACCGGGGAGCTGTTTTTT; CDR3aa: CASAFTGGRAATGELFF
v_gene: TRBV19; abundance: -; d_gene: TRBD1; j_gene: TRBJ1-2; CDR3nt: TGTGCCAGTAGTTGGGACAGGGATCTCGGCTACACCTTC; CDR3aa: CASSWDRDLGYTF
v_gene: TRBV6-5; abundance: -; d_gene: TRBD2; j_gene: TRBJ2-5; CDR3nt: TGTGCCAGCAGGCGTAGCGGGGGGGAACCGGAGACCCAGTACTTC; CDR3aa: CASRRSGGEPETQYF
v_gene: TRBV7-2; abundance: few; d_gene: -; j_gene: TRBJ2-1; CDR3nt: TGTGCCAGCAGCTTAGGGGCAGAGCAGTTCTTC; CDR3aa: CASSLGAEQFF
v_gene: TRBV9; abundance: -; d_gene: -; j_gene: TRBJ1-4; CDR3nt: TGTGCCAGCAGCGTACTATCGACGGGGGAAAAACTGTTTTTT; CDR3aa: CASSVLSTGEKLFF
v_gene: TRBV6-2/TRBV6-3; abundance: -; d_gene: TRBD1; j_gene: TRBJ2-7; CDR3nt: TGTGCCAGCAGTTCCGGGACAGAGTACGAGCAGTACTTC; CDR3aa: CASSSGTEYEQYF
v_gene: TRBV7-2; abundance: -; d_gene: TRBD2; j_gene: TRBJ2-7; CDR3nt: TGTGCCAGCAGCTTAGCCGCGGGAGAGGTTTACGAGCAGTACTTC; CDR3aa: CASSLAAGEVYEQYF
v_gene: TRBV19; abundance: -; d_gene: -; j_gene: TRBJ1-5; CDR3nt: TGTGCCAGTAGTCGACAGATTGATCAGCCCCAGCATTTT; CDR3aa: CASSRQIDQPQHF
v_gene: TRBV3-1/TRBV3-2; abundance: -; d_gene: -; j_gene: TRBJ2-5; CDR3nt: TGTGCCAGCAGCCAAAGGAAAGGGGTAGAGACCCAGTACTTC; CDR3aa: CASSQRKGVETQYF
v_gene: TRBV5-5; abundance: -; d_gene: TRBD1; j_gene: TRBJ1-4; CDR3nt: TGTGCCAGCAGCTTAGGACAGGGGAGCGAAAAACTGTTTTTT; CDR3aa: CASSLGQGSEKLFF
v_gene: TRBV14; abundance: -; d_gene: TRBD1; j_gene: TRBJ2-7; CDR3nt: TGTGCCAGCAGCAAGGGACAGGGGTTTACCTACGAGCAGTACTTC; CDR3aa: CASSKGQGFTYEQYF
v_gene: TRBV28; abundance: -; d_gene: -; j_gene: TRBJ1-3; CDR3nt: TGTGCCAGCAGTTCGCTTTCGAGCTCTGGAAACACCATATATTTT; CDR3aa: CASSSLSSSGNTIYF
v_gene: TRBV11-3; abundance: -; d_gene: -; j_gene: TRBJ2-2; CDR3nt: TGTGCCAGCAGCTTAGGGGTCCAGGGGCGGACCGGGGAGCTGTTTTTT; CDR3aa: CASSLGVQGRTGELFF
v_gene: TRBV5-1; abundance: -; d_gene: TRBD2; j_gene: TRBJ2-7; CDR3nt: TGCGCCAGCAGCTCCTCCGGACTAGCGGGATTTAGCGAGCAGTACTTC; CDR3aa: CASSSSGLAGFSEQYF
v_gene: TRBV7-2; abundance: -; d_gene: -; j_gene: TRBJ2-3; CDR3nt: TGTGCCAGCAGTTACGGTTCTGTGAATACGCAGTATTTT; CDR3aa: CASSYGSVNTQYF
v_gene: TRBV5-4; abundance: -; d_gene: TRBD1; j_gene: TRBJ2-5; CDR3nt: TGTGCCATCCCGACCGGGACAGGGGCACAAGAGACCCAGTACTTC; CDR3aa: CAIPTGTGAQETQYF
v_gene: TRBV19; abundance: -; d_gene: TRBD2; j_gene: TRBJ2-2; CDR3nt: TGTGCCAGTAGTATAGCGGGGGGGCAAACCGGGGAGCTGTTTTTT; CDR3aa: CASSIAGGQTGELFF
v_gene: TRBV6-5; abundance: -; d_gene: -; j_gene: TRBJ1-2; CDR3nt: TGTGCCAGCAGTAGCCTTTCTTATGGCTACACCTTC; CDR3aa: CASSSLSYGYTF
v_gene: TRBV24-1; abundance: -; d_gene: -; j_gene: TRBJ2-5; CDR3nt: TGTGCCACCAGTGATACTTCGACAGAACAAGAGACCCAGTACTTC; CDR3aa: CATSDTSTEQETQYF
v_gene: TRBV9; abundance: once; d_gene: -; j_gene: TRBJ1-2; CDR3nt: TGTGCCAGCAGCGTAGCTGGCGGATTAATGGGTGGCTACACCTTC; CDR3aa: CASSVAGGLMGGYTF
v_gene: TRBV6-5; abundance: -; d_gene: -; j_gene: TRBJ1-1; CDR3nt: TGTGCCAGCAGTTACTCGAACAGGGCCAACACTGAAGCTTTCTTT; CDR3aa: CASSYSNRANTEAFF
v_gene: TRBV18; abundance: few; d_gene: TRBD1; j_gene: TRBJ1-1; CDR3nt: TGTGCCAGCTCGATGGGACAGGGGATCAACACTGAAGCTTTCTTT; CDR3aa: CASSMGQGINTEAFF
v_gene: TRBV7-9; abundance: -; d_gene: TRBD1; j_gene: TRBJ1-2; CDR3nt: TGTGCCAGCAGCTCCGTTTGGGACAGCTATGGCTACACCTTC; CDR3aa: CASSSVWDSYGYTF
v_gene: TRBV9; abundance: -; d_gene: -; j_gene: TRBJ1-1; CDR3nt: TGTGCCAGCAGCAAAATCGAGGGGGGGTTTGAAGCTTTCTTT; CDR3aa: CASSKIEGGFEAFF
v_gene: TRBV7-9; abundance: -; d_gene: -; j_gene: TRBJ1-3; CDR3nt: TGTGCCAGCAGCTTAGAAGGGACACACTCTGGAAACACCATATATTTT; CDR3aa: CASSLEGTHSGNTIYF
v_gene: TRBV6-2/TRBV6-3; abundance: -; d_gene: -; j_gene: TRBJ1-4; CDR3nt: TGTGCCAGCAGTTACCGACGCCCGGGGAATGAAAAACTGTTTTTT; CDR3aa: CASSYRRPGNEKLFF